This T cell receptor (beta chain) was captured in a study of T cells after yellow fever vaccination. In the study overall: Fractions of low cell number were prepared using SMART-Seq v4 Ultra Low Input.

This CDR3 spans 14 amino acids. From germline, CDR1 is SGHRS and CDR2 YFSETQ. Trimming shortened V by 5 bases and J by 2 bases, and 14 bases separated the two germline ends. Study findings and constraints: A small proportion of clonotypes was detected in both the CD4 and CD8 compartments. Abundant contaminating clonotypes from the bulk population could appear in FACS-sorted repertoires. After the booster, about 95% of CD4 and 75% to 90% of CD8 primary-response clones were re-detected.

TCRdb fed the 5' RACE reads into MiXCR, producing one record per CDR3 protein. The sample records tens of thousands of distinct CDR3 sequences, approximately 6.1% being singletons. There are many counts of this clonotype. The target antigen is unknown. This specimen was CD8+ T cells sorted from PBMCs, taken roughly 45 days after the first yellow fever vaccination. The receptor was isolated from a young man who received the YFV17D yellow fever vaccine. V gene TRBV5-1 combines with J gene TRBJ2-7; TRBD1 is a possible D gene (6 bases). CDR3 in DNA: TGCGCCAGCAGGAAGGACAGTTTTCCCTACGAGCAGTACTTC. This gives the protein CASRKDSFPYEQYF.